The 19 T cell receptor beta chains in this list originate from one sample, sequenced in a study of blood T cell repertoires in COVID-19. Only in-frame clones appear in the TCRdb table, and some are missing; sequencing was by immunoSEQ multiplex PCR. The sample has roughly 170,000 clones; about 88% are singletons. The sequenced sample was peripheral blood. The receptor source for this set is a man between 60 and 70 years old with acute or convalescent COVID-19.

This chain joins TRBV19 and TRBJ1-2; tentative D call: TRBD1 (6 bases). CDR3 length: 13 residues. Trimming cost V 5 bases and J 6 bases, with 13 bases left between them. CDR1 LNHDA and CDR2 SQIVND come from the germline V gene (reference sequence). The CDR3 spells CASSRQDRDGYTF. CDR3 sequence (DNA): TGTGCCAGTAGTCGACAGGATAGGGATGGCTACACCTTC. The full variable domain, in which reference TRBV19 and TRBJ1-2 provide the parts outside the CDR3, is DGGITQSPKYLFRKEGQNVTLSCEQNLNHDAMYWYRQDPGQGLRLIYYSQIVNDFQKGDIAEGYSVSREKKESFPLTVTSAQKNPTAFYLCASSRQDRDGYTFGSGTRLTVV.

The rearrangement uses TRBV30 and TRBJ1-2, with 8 bases that match TRBD1. Germline values: CDR1 GTSNPN, CDR2 SVGIG (reference sequence). This CDR3 region has 13 residues. Trimming cost V 5 bases and J 2 bases; bases outside gene matches: 4. CDR3 nucleotide sequence: TGTGCCTGGGACAGGGGCCGGAACTATGGCTACACCTTC. This codes for CAWDRGRNYGYTF.

This chain connects TRBV10-2 to TRBJ2-1; D may be TRBD2 (6 bases). In germline, CDR1 is WSHSY, CDR2 SAAADI. There are 17 residues in the CDR3. Trimming left V 0 bases short and J 0 bases short, with 12 bases between. The CDR3 nucleotides read TGCGCCAGCAGTGAGTCTGGAGGGATTAGCTCCTACAATGAGCAGTTCTTC. It encodes CASSESGGISSYNEQFF.

The genes are TRBV29-1 and TRBJ2-3, with 10 positions matching TRBD2. Losses at the gene ends were 4 bases for V and 2 bases for J; bases not matched to a gene: 3. Germline V CDR1 and CDR2: SQVTM, ANQGSEA. The CDR3 is 14 residues long. The DNA for the CDR3 is TGCAGCGTTGCACTAGCGGGGAACACAGATACGCAGTATTTT. Translation: CSVALAGNTDTQYF.

This chain joins TRBV19 and TRBJ2-5, with a possible D match to TRBD2 (6 bases). Trimming shortened V by 2 bases and J by 5 bases, and 15 bases separated the two germline ends. Germline V CDR1 and CDR2: LNHDA, SQIVND (reference sequence). The CDR3 covers 15 residues. The CDR3 here is CASSIPGPGGETQYF. CDR3 sequence (DNA): TGTGCCAGTAGTATACCAGGCCCCGGAGGGGAGACCCAGTACTTC.

The genes are TRBV19 and TRBJ1-1; no reliable D call. V gave up 7 bases and J gave up 4 bases, with 22 bases separating them. The length of the CDR3 is 16 residues. The germline CDR1 and CDR2 sequences are LNHDA and SQIVND (reference sequence). As DNA, the CDR3 is TGTGCCAGTAATAATCGGAGATTGGAGGGCGGCACTGAAGCTTTCTTT. Its protein product is CASNNRRLEGGTEAFF.

The chain has TRBV27 and TRBJ1-1; 7 bases are a match to TRBD1. The CDR3 has 14 amino acids. V lost 5 bases, J lost 0 bases, and 3 bases stayed unmatched. Germline V gives CDR1 MNHEY, CDR2 SMNVEV (reference sequence). CDR3 coding DNA: TGTGCCAGCAGTGTCGACAGGGTGAACACTGAAGCTTTCTTT. Its translation: CASSVDRVNTEAFF.

The rearrangement links TRBV5-5 to TRBJ1-3; D is unclear. This CDR3 contains 14 residues. Between the trimmed V and J ends, which lost 4 bases and 4 bases, there was a span of 12 bases. Per the germline V gene, CDR1 is SGHKS and CDR2 is YYEKEE (reference sequence). The CDR3 loop reads CASSRGSLGNTIYF. Written as DNA, the CDR3 is TGTGCCAGCAGCCGGGGATCATTAGGAAACACCATATATTTT.

Details on this clone: Other DNA sequences in this specimen translate into the identical CDR3. The chain recombines TRBV7-9 with TRBJ1-6; D is uncertain. This CDR3 region has 12 residues. CDR1 is SEHNR and CDR2 is FQNEAQ in the germline V gene (reference sequence). V lost 3 bases, J lost 9 bases, and 6 bases lay in between. The CDR3 DNA follows: TGTGCCAGCAGCTTCCCAGGTTCACCCCTCCACTTT. Translated: CASSFPGSPLHF.

The V and J genes are TRBV24-1 and TRBJ1-2, with D hard to call. CDR3 size: 13 residues. The germline CDR1 and CDR2 sequences are KGHDR and SFDVKD. V was clipped by 1 base and J by 5 bases, with 7 bases between them. The CDR3 sequence is CATSDLEGYGYTF. For the CDR3, the DNA is TGTGCCACCAGTGATTTAGAGGGATATGGCTACACCTTC.

The chain carries TRBV19 and TRBJ2-3; maybe TRBD1 (6 bases). V dropped 7 bases and J dropped 1 base, with 15 bases sitting between them. The CDR3 runs to 15 residues. Germline loops: CDR1 LNHDA, CDR2 SQIVND (reference sequence). The CDR3 DNA is TGTGCCAGTAATGGCAGGGGCACGGGCACAGATACGCAGTATTTT. Residues: CASNGRGTGTDTQYF.

V usage is TRBV7-9 and J usage is TRBJ2-1; TRBD1 is a possible D gene (6 bases). Trimming stripped 4 bases from V and 7 bases from J, with 20 bases between. Germline V CDR1 and CDR2: SEHNR, FQNEAQ (reference sequence). This CDR3 has 16 residues. In DNA form, the CDR3 reads TGTGCCAGCAGCTCTTCGGACAGCCTTAACCTAAATGAGCAGTTCTTC. This encodes CASSSSDSLNLNEQFF.

V usage is TRBV29-1 and J usage is TRBJ2-3, with D perhaps TRBD2 (5 bases). The CDR3 is 10 residues long. Germline V CDR1 and CDR2: SQVTM, ANQGSEA. V lost 7 bases, J lost 11 bases, and 13 bases lay in between. The CDR3 here is CSGEGAEQYF. CDR3 DNA: TGCAGCGGAGAGGGCGCGGAGCAGTATTTT.

V gene TRBV27 combines with J gene TRBJ1-6; TRBD1 matches 11 bases. J was trimmed by 6 bases and V by 4 bases; bases with no gene match: 8. The CDR3 has 17 amino acids. Germline loops: CDR1 MNHEY, CDR2 SMNVEV (reference sequence). This chain's CDR3 is CASSSPGQGGFNSPLHF. DNA for the CDR3: TGTGCCAGCAGTTCACCGGGACAGGGGGGGTTTAATTCACCCCTCCACTTT.

The V gene is TRBV5-6, the J gene TRBJ1-1; D uncertain. This CDR3 has 13 residues. V was cut by 2 bases and J by 6 bases, with 11 bases left in between. Germline V gene sequence: CDR1 SGHDT, CDR2 YYEEEE. In nucleotides, the CDR3 is TGTGCCAGCAGCTTAGCCGGGTTTGCTGAAGCTTTCTTT. Amino acid sequence: CASSLAGFAEAFF.

This sequence joins TRBV21-1 and TRBJ2-7; TRBD2, the D gene given by the table, was not confirmed from the DNA. TRBV21-1 is an annotated pseudogene. This CDR3 spans 17 amino acids. The CDR3 spells CASSEEWLRTGTYEQYV. The DNA of the CDR3 is TGTGCCAGCAGCGAAGAATGGTTGCGGACGGGGACCTACGAGCAGTACGTC.

Points on this clone: The same CDR3 is also encoded by other DNA sequences in this sample. The rearrangement links TRBV6-5 to TRBJ1-1; D not resolved. Germline lookup yields CDR1 MNHEY and CDR2 SVGAGI. The CDR3 loop spans 13 amino acids. Trimming took off 0 bases at V and 5 bases at J, with 7 bases between the two ends. The CDR3 spells CASSYSGRTEAFF. As DNA, the CDR3 is TGTGCCAGCAGTTACTCGGGGAGGACTGAAGCTTTCTTT.

The chain couples TRBV7-9 to TRBJ1-2, with D perhaps TRBD1 (6 bases). The germline CDR1 and CDR2 sequences are SEHNR and FQNEAQ (reference sequence). The V end lost 5 bases, the J end lost 4 bases, and 14 bases lay between the germline ends. The CDR3 loop spans 14 amino acids. CDR3 amino acids: CASSITGSRYGYTF. CDR3 DNA: TGTGCCAGCAGCATTACAGGGTCGCGCTATGGCTACACCTTC.

The CDR3 here is CATSDLGPSGGAGYNEQFF. In DNA, the CDR3 is TGTGCCACCAGTGATCTAGGACCTAGCGGGGGGGCTGGGTACAATGAGCAGTTCTTC. This sequence joins TRBV24-1 and TRBJ2-1, with 12 bases aligning to TRBD2. V was clipped by 3 bases and J by 4 bases; unmatched bases: 12. The germline CDR1 and CDR2 sequences are KGHDR and SFDVKD. This CDR3 is 19 amino acids long.